This T cell receptor beta chain comes out of a study of T cell responses to AZD1222 COVID-19 vaccine (dated by TCRdb to about 2021). Broadly, across the study: TCR sequencing covered about 230 trial participants: about 210 given two doses of AZD1222 and about 26 given two doses of MenACWY control vaccine. Trial participants were enrolled into age subgroups of 18-55, 56-69 and 70-plus years, which contained roughly 150, 30 and 60 TCR-sequenced participants, respectively. Study-wide conclusions, independent of this receptor: The vaccine-associated CD4 TCRs covered the entire spike protein, and the dominant responses fell in regions 160-218 and 743-854. The 56-69-year group was small, and its depth increase did not reach significance, likely because of low power. Conclusions about previously exposed vaccinees were limited because only six AZD1222 recipients were SARS-CoV-2 seropositive at baseline. Because no day 14 peak-response samples were available, the repertoires could be characterized only after the peak T cell response. A significant rise in spike-specific TCR breadth and depth was observed after two AZD1222 doses relative to day 0 and relative to MenACWY recipients. Nearly half of unique spike-specific TCRs reportedly recognized epitopes outside regions mutated in the B.1.351 and B.1.1.7 variants. Participants were mostly white British and included more females than males, and it was suggested by the authors that clonal diversity may have been underestimated.

Regarding this clone: Its target antigen remains unknown. No qualities accompany the bases; no much larger clone lies one base away.

The time point label for this specimen denotes: about 28 days (+/-7) after the second vaccine dose. AZD1222 recipients with second doses at about 4 weeks or about 12 weeks were pooled, because spike-specific TCR depth and breadth did not differ between schedules. Samples from vaccinated people were obtained from the UK trials COV001 and COV002, which included a single-blind randomized controlled phase 2/3 trial of AZD1222 (ChAdOx1 nCoV-19) in healthy adults. For TCRbeta chain sequencing, PBMC samples were collected from trial participants at day 0 and at day 28 after the second dose. V is reduced by 4 bases and J by 0 bases, leaving a spacing of 14 bases between them. Sequences SGHKS (CDR1) and YYEKEE (CDR2) are obtained from the germline V gene (reference sequence). From the cysteine through the phenylalanine, the CDR3 covers 16 amino acids. The only DNA kept is the CDR3, 48 bases in frame from the first base.

The CDR3 regions of human TCRbeta chains were subjected to immunosequencing. As for the original processing: TCRs in the repertoires were compared against a reference library of SARS-CoV-2-specific TCRs that had been generated with the MIRA antigen-specificity platform. Breadth was defined as the fraction of unique TCRs that were SARS-CoV-2-associated. Depth was defined as the fraction of total T cells that were SARS-CoV-2-associated. Using the MIRA data, every spike-specific TCR was mapped to the spike region that the TCR reacted to and assigned to either a CD4 or a CD8 class. Log10-transformed breadth and depth values were compared by one-way ANOVA with Sidak's multiple comparisons tests. TCRdb re-hosts the immuneACCESS table, in-frame sequences only. Its copies lack some clones; in the studies checked, an unresolved V gene accounts for under half of them, and the cause for the rest is not known. V, J and clone size were drawn from that table, and D and trimming were deduced from the DNA. This sample gives tens of thousands of clones in total; roughly 90% of them show up just once. Together, the top ten hold about 7% of the sample.

This clonotype originated in an adult who received the AZD1222 COVID-19 vaccine. This sample comprised peripheral blood, obtained 28 days after the second AZD1222 dose. This sequence uses TRBV5-5 and TRBJ2-1; the D gene is possibly TRBD2, with 6 bases matching. This receptor carries the CDR3 CASSTSGLGSYNEQFF. The bases read TGTGCCAGCAGCACCTCGGGACTCGGCTCCTACAATGAGCAGTTCTTC.